This entry lists 28 T cell receptor beta chains sequenced from one sample in a study of CD8 T cells in ankylosing spondylitis. General study findings and limits: Ankylosing spondylitis blood seemed to carry a telltale TCR beta motif made of roughly 8 highly homologous variants.

TCRdb processed the 5' RACE reads anew with MiXCR; each CDR3 protein has one entry. The table has around 490,000 distinct CDR3 sequences, 5.3% seen once. These receptors have no known antigen. The sequencing sample was made of blood, either unsorted or a sorted T cell fraction (not recorded which). Source of these receptors: a male donor with ankylosing spondylitis.

This clonotype was recorded many times. The V gene is TRBV5-1, the J gene TRBJ2-5; D gene ambiguous. Germline V gene sequence: CDR1 SGHRS, CDR2 YFSETQ. The V end lost 1 base, the J end lost 5 bases, and 9 bases lay between the germline ends. This CDR3 comprises 13 residues. CDR3 sequence: CASSLLPRETQYF. Here the CDR3 DNA reads TGCGCCAGCAGCTTGTTACCCCGGGAGACCCAGTACTTC.

This clonotype was found many times. The chain links TRBV6-1 to TRBJ1-5; D possibly corresponds to TRBD1 (6 bases). The CDR3 loop spans 15 amino acids. Germline V CDR1 and CDR2: MNHNS, SASEGT. Between the trimmed V and J ends, which lost 4 bases and 3 bases, there was a span of 13 bases. The CDR3 spells CASSGIDRINQPQHF. The CDR3 bases are TGTGCCAGCAGTGGGATTGACAGGATCAATCAGCCCCAGCATTTT.

This clonotype was picked up many times. The rearrangement links TRBV20-1 to TRBJ2-7; no firm D call. Trimming stripped 3 bases from V and 3 bases from J, with 9 bases between. CDR1 and CDR2 (germline): DFQATT, SNEGSKA (reference sequence). The CDR3 contains 12 residues. The CDR3 is CSASGLYYEQYF. CDR3 in DNA: TGCAGTGCTAGTGGGCTCTACTACGAGCAGTACTTC.

This chain joins TRBV6-1 and TRBJ2-7; D assignment may be TRBD1 or TRBD2 (5 bases each). V lost 10 bases and J lost 4, with 20 bases in between. The CDR3 totals 14 residues. Germline lookup yields CDR1 MNHNS and CDR2 SASEGT. In DNA form, the CDR3 reads TGTGCCAAAAGGGGACGGCGGGCCGCGTACGAGCAGTACTTC. It translates to CAKRGRRAAYEQYF.

This clonotype was seen at least ten times. V and J are TRBV12-5 and TRBJ1-5; no firm D call. This CDR3 has 15 residues. Germline loops: CDR1 LGHNT, CDR2 FRNRAP. Trimming left V 1 base short and J 5 bases short, with 12 bases between. The CDR3 here is CASGLGRLLYQPQHF. The CDR3 region has the DNA TGTGCTAGTGGTTTGGGCAGGTTACTTTATCAGCCCCAGCATTTT.

This clonotype was picked up many times. CDR3 coding DNA: TGTGCCAGCAGTTACTCCGGACTAGCGGGAGAGACCCAGTACTTC. Its protein is CASSYSGLAGETQYF. The chain uses TRBV6-2 or TRBV6-3 and TRBJ2-5; the match to TRBD2 covers 11 bases. Trimming at V came to 0 bases and at J to 4 bases, leaving 1 base not matched to a gene. Germline V gene data show CDR1 as MNHEY and CDR2 as SVGEGT. CDR3 length: 15 amino acids.

This sequence joins TRBV11-1 and TRBJ2-5, with 11 bases fitting TRBD2. The CDR3 is 18 amino acids. Unmatched junction bases numbered 15, after V lost 5 bases and J lost 4 bases. Looked up from germline, CDR1 is SGHAT and CDR2 is FQDESV (reference sequence). CDR3 amino acids: CASSPGTSGRNYRETQYF. CDR3 nucleotides: TGTGCCAGCAGCCCAGGAACTAGCGGGAGAAATTATCGAGAGACCCAGTACTTC.

This clonotype was observed a handful of times. The rearrangement links TRBV7-2 to TRBJ1-2; 8 bases match TRBD1. The CDR3 has 14 amino acids. Germline V CDR1 and CDR2: SGHTA, FQGNSA. V lost 2 bases and J lost 6; bases outside the gene matches: 5. CDR3 sequence reads: CASSLQGARDGYTF. In DNA form, the CDR3 reads TGTGCCAGCAGCTTACAGGGGGCTAGGGATGGCTACACCTTC.

This clonotype was seen a handful of times. The chain couples TRBV6-5 to TRBJ1-2; D is perhaps TRBD1 (5 bases). Germline V gene lookup returns CDR1 MNHEY and CDR2 SVGAGI. With 0 bases removed from V and 3 bases from J, the gap between germline ends came to 11 bases. The length of the CDR3 is 15 residues. CDR3 sequence: CASSYSQKGDYGYTF. The CDR3 DNA sequence: TGTGCCAGCAGTTACTCCCAGAAAGGGGACTATGGCTACACCTTC.

This clonotype was detected many times. The chain joins TRBV6-1 to TRBJ1-5, with D uncertain. The CDR3 is 16 residues long. Germline assignment: CDR1 MNHNS and CDR2 SASEGT. V lost 6 bases and J 0 bases, leaving 15 bases between the germline ends. In DNA, the CDR3 is TGTGCCAGCAGACCACCGGGAGACTATAGCAATCAGCCCCAGCATTTT. This gives the protein CASRPPGDYSNQPQHF.

This clonotype was observed many times. The V gene is TRBV20-1, the J gene TRBJ1-6; no definite D call. CDR1 DFQATT and CDR2 SNEGSKA come from the germline V gene (reference sequence). V lost 8 bases to trimming and J lost 7 bases, with 15 bases between them. The CDR3 covers 13 residues. CDR3 amino acids: CSLGRRSNSPLHF. In DNA, the CDR3 is TGCAGTCTGGGGAGGAGATCCAATTCACCCCTCCACTTT.

This clonotype was observed many times. This sequence joins TRBV6-1 and TRBJ1-6, with D uncertain. CDR1 and CDR2 from the germline V gene are MNHNS and SASEGT. V lost 4 bases, J lost 8 bases, and 12 bases lay in between. This CDR3 has 14 amino acids. The CDR3 DNA sequence: TGTGCCAGCAGTGTCCCGGGGATCTATTCACCCCTCCACTTT. It is translated as CASSVPGIYSPLHF.

This clonotype occurred many times. The chain is built from TRBV5-1 and TRBJ2-5; 7 bases align to TRBD1. V lost 4 bases and J lost 5; bases outside the gene matches: 23. Looked up from germline, CDR1 is SGHRS and CDR2 is YFSETQ. This CDR3 has 19 residues. The CDR3 region has the DNA TGCGCCAGCAGCCCGTTTCTCCCCCTGGCCCGAGACAGGGATGAGACCCAGTACTTC. Its protein product is CASSPFLPLARDRDETQYF.

The chain employs TRBV7-2 and TRBJ2-7, with 10 bases lining up with TRBD2. V trimming: 5 bases; J trimming: 4 bases; junction bases outside the gene matches: 5. The CDR3 sequence is 14 residues long. The V gene's germline CDR1 is SGHTA and CDR2 FQGNSA. CDR3 sequence reads: CASSILAGPYEQYF. As DNA, the CDR3 is TGTGCCAGCAGCATACTAGCGGGACCATACGAGCAGTACTTC.

This clonotype was detected only a few times. This chain connects TRBV20-1 to TRBJ2-6; 10 positions agree with TRBD2. CDR1 is DFQATT, CDR2 SNEGSKA, per germline (reference sequence). The length of the CDR3 is 18 residues. V was clipped by 4 bases and J by 4 bases; unmatched bases: 13. The CDR3 sequence: CSAIIASGSLSGANVLTF. The CDR3 DNA reads as TGCAGTGCTATTATCGCTAGCGGGAGTTTATCCGGGGCCAACGTCCTGACTTTC.

The V gene is TRBV11-3, the J gene TRBJ2-3; no firm D call. CDR1 is SGHNT, CDR2 YENEEA, per germline. CDR3 length: 15 amino acids. Trimming shortened V by 2 bases and J by 3 bases, and 12 bases separated the two germline ends. This CDR3 reads CASSLSQMETDTQYF. The CDR3 DNA sequence: TGTGCCAGCAGCTTATCACAAATGGAGACAGATACGCAGTATTTT. Supplemented by reference TRBV11-3 and TRBJ2-3, the full variable domain reads EAGVVQSPRYKIIEKKQPVAFWCNPISGHNTLYWYLQNLGQGPELLIRYENEEAVDDSQLPKDRFSAERLKGVDSTLKIQPAELGDSAVYLCASSLSQMETDTQYFGPGTRLTVL.

This chain uses TRBV29-1 with TRBJ2-4; D gene uncertain. CDR1 and CDR2 from the germline V gene are SQVTM and ANQGSEA. This CDR3 spans 13 amino acids. With 5 bases removed from V and 9 bases from J, the gap between germline ends came to 17 bases. For the CDR3, the DNA is TGCAGCGTTAGTCCAGGAACCCAGTCCATTCAGTACTTC. It specifies CSVSPGTQSIQYF.

There are many counts of this clonotype. V and J are TRBV5-1 and TRBJ2-1, with a possible D match to TRBD2 (5 bases). The CDR3 totals 13 residues. Trimming took 0 bases from V and 9 from J, leaving 10 bases between them. Germline V lookup: CDR1 SGHRS, CDR2 YFSETQ. As DNA, the CDR3 is TGCGCCAGCAGCTTGGGGCTAGCTGGTGAGCAGTTCTTC. Its translation: CASSLGLAGEQFF.

The sample holds many counts of this clonotype. The chain combines TRBV3-1 with TRBJ2-5; D remains unclear. V lost 3 bases and J 0 bases, leaving 2 bases between the germline ends. The germline gives CDR1 LGHDT, CDR2 YNNKEL (reference sequence). This CDR3 spans 12 amino acids. CDR3 sequence (DNA): TGTGCCAGCAGCCAGGACCAAGAGACCCAGTACTTC. Translated, it gives CASSQDQETQYF.

This clonotype was seen at least ten times. The rearrangement uses TRBV5-1 and TRBJ2-1; a possible D gene is TRBD2 (5 bases). The CDR3 length is 15 residues. In germline, CDR1 is SGHRS, CDR2 YFSETQ. The ends were cut back, 0 bases at V and 8 bases at J, with 15 bases in the middle. CDR3 in amino acids: CASSLAVGGSYEQFF. The CDR3 bases are TGCGCCAGCAGCTTGGCGGTAGGCGGGTCCTATGAGCAGTTCTTC.

This clonotype has ten or more counts. V usage is TRBV7-3 and J usage is TRBJ1-2, with D perhaps TRBD1 (6 bases). The CDR3 is 15 amino acids. Germline assignment: CDR1 SGHTA and CDR2 FQGTGA. V lost 2 bases and J lost 3, with 13 bases in between. CDR3 in DNA: TGTGCCAGCAGCTTACGGGGGCCTTCAGACTATGGCTACACCTTC. As protein: CASSLRGPSDYGYTF.

The sample holds many counts of this clonotype. The V call is TRBV20-1, the J call TRBJ2-1; D is possibly TRBD2 (5 bases). CDR3 length: 12 amino acids. CDR1 and CDR2 (germline): DFQATT, SNEGSKA (reference sequence). V lost 5 bases, J lost 3 bases, and 8 bases lay in between. The CDR3 loop reads CSAFSVYNEQFF. CDR3 DNA: TGCAGTGCTTTTAGCGTCTACAATGAGCAGTTCTTC.

Many counts were recorded for this clonotype. The rearrangement uses TRBV10-3 and TRBJ2-7, with 11 bases identical to TRBD1. Per the germline V gene, CDR1 is ENHRY and CDR2 is SYGVKD. This CDR3 spans 14 amino acids. The ends lost 9 bases at V and 1 base at J; junction bases unmatched: 5. CDR3 in DNA: TGTGCCATTGCTGGGACAGGGGGGTCCTACGAGCAGTACTTC. Protein product: CAIAGTGGSYEQYF.

The chain links TRBV5-5 to TRBJ2-7; D gene unclear. V was shortened by 7 bases and J by 3 bases, with 14 bases between the two germline ends. In germline, CDR1 is SGHKS, CDR2 YYEKEE (reference sequence). The CDR3 sequence is 13 residues long. This CDR3 reads CASHTGPNYEQYF. Written as DNA, the CDR3 is TGTGCCAGCCACACGGGCCCAAACTACGAGCAGTACTTC.

The chain employs TRBV6-2 or TRBV6-3 and TRBJ2-5, with 10 bases matching TRBD2. Germline V CDR1 and CDR2: MNHEY, SVGEGT. The junction had 13 bases not matched to a gene; V was cut back by 4 bases and J by 5 bases. The CDR3 is 17 residues long. Written as DNA, the CDR3 is TGTGCCAGCAGTTCAATCTCTAGCGGGAGAACGTTGGAGACCCAGTACTTC. Encoded protein: CASSSISSGRTLETQYF.

This clonotype has ten or more counts. The genes are TRBV9 and TRBJ2-7, with TRBD2 identical over 10 bases. The junction had 3 bases not matched to a gene; V was cut back by 0 bases and J by 3 bases. From germline, CDR1 is SGDLS and CDR2 YYNGEE. The CDR3 totals 15 residues. In DNA form, the CDR3 reads TGTGCCAGCAGCGTAGGGCTAGCGGGAGTCTACGAGCAGTACTTC. Amino acid sequence: CASSVGLAGVYEQYF.

This clonotype was found many times. J is TRBJ1-1 and V is TRBV28; possibly TRBD1 for D (6 bases). Germline V gene sequence: CDR1 MDHEN, CDR2 SYDVKM. V dropped 6 bases and J dropped 1 base, with 21 bases sitting between them. The CDR3 covers 17 residues. The CDR3 here is CASRRRGAGRRNTEAFF. The CDR3 DNA reads as TGTGCCAGCAGAAGGAGGGGGGCTGGTAGGAGGAACACTGAAGCTTTCTTT.

This clonotype was picked up many times. The V gene is TRBV4-2, the J gene TRBJ2-3; 10 bases align to TRBD2. V trimming: 4 bases; J trimming: 0 bases; junction bases outside the gene matches: 4. Germline V gives CDR1 LGHNA, CDR2 YNFKEQ. This CDR3 is 16 amino acids long. CDR3 sequence: CASSPGLAESTDTQYF. CDR3 DNA sequence: TGTGCCAGCAGCCCCGGACTAGCGGAGAGCACAGATACGCAGTATTTT.